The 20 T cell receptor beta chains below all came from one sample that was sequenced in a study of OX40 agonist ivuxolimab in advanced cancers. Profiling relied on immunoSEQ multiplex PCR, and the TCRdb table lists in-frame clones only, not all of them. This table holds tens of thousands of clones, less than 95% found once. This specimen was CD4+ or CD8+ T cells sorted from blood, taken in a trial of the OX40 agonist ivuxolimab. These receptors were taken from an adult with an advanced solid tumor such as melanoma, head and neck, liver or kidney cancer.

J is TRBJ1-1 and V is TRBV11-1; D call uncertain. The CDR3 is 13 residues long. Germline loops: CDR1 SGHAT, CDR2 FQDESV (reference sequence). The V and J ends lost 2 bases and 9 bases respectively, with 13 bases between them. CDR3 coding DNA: TGTGCCAGCAGCTTAAGCAGCGCGAAGAAAGCTTTCTTT. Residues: CASSLSSAKKAFF.

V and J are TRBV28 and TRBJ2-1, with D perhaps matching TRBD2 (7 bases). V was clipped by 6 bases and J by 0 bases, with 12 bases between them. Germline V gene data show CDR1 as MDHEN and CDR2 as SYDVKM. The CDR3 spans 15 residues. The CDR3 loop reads CASRRGGSSYNEQFF. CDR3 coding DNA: TGTGCCAGCAGAAGGGGGGGCTCCTCCTACAATGAGCAGTTCTTC.

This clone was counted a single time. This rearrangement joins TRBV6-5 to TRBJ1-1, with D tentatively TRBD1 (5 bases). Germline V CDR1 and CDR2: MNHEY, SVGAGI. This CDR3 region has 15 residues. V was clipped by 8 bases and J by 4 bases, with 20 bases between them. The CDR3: CASPYSEAGATEAFF. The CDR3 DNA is TGTGCCAGCCCTTATTCCGAGGCTGGGGCCACTGAAGCTTTCTTT.

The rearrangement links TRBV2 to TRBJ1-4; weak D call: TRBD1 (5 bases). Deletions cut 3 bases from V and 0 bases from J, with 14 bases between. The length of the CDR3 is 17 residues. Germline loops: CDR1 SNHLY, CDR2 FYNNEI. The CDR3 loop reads CASSDGGEVATNEKLFF. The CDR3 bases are TGTGCCAGCAGTGACGGGGGTGAAGTGGCAACTAATGAAAAACTGTTTTTT.

The CDR3 nucleotides are TGCGCCAGCAGGTTGTCGGACAGTTCTAACTATGGCTACACCTTC. Translating gives CASRLSDSSNYGYTF. The chain combines TRBV5-1 with TRBJ1-2; D may be TRBD1 (6 bases). The V end lost 5 bases, the J end lost 0 bases, and 14 bases lay between the germline ends. Germline lookup yields CDR1 SGHRS and CDR2 YFSETQ. This CDR3 is 15 amino acids long.

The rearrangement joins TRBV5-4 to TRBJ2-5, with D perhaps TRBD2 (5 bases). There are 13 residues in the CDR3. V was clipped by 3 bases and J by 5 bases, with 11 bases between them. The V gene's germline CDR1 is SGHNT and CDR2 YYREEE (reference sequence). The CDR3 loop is CASSSERSETQYF. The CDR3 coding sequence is TGTGCCAGCAGCTCTGAGCGGTCCGAGACCCAGTACTTC.

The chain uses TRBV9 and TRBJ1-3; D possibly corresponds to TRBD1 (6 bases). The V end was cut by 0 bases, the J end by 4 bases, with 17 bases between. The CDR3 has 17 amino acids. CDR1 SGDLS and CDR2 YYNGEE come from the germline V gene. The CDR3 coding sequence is TGTGCCAGCAGCGTAGACAGGGAGGGAAGGGGAGGAAACACCATATATTTT. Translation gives CASSVDREGRGGNTIYF.

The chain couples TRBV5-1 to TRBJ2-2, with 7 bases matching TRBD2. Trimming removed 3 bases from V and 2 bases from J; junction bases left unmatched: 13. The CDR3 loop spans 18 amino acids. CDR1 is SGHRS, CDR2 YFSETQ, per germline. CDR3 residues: CASSSGGLAGPNTGELFF. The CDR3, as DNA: TGCGCCAGCAGCTCGGGGGGATTAGCAGGGCCAAACACCGGGGAGCTGTTTTTT.

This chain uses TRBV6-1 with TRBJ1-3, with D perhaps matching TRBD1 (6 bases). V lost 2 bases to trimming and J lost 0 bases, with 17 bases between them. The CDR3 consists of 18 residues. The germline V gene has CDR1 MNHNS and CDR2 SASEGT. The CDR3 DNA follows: TGTGCCAGCAGTGAAAGGGGCGGGGGCTCTGCCTCTGGAAACACCATATATTTT. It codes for CASSERGGGSASGNTIYF.

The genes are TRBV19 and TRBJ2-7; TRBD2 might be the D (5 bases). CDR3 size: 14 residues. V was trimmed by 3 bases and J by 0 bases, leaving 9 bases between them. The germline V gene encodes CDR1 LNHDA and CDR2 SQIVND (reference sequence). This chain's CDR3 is CASSIMGSSYEQYF. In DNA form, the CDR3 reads TGTGCCAGTAGTATTATGGGGAGCTCCTACGAGCAGTACTTC.

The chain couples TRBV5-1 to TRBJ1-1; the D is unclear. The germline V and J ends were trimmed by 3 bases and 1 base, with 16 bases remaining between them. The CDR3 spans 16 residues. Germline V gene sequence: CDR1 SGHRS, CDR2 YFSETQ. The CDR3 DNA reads TGCGCCAGCAGCTCTGGGGATAGCCAACGGAACACTGAAGCTTTCTTT. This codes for CASSSGDSQRNTEAFF.

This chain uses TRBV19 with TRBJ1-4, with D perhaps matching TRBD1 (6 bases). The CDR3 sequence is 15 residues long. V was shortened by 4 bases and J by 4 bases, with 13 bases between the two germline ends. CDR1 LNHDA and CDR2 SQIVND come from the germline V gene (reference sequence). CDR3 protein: CASSRPGQINEKLFF. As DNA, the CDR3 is TGTGCCAGTAGTAGGCCAGGACAGATTAATGAAAAACTGTTTTTT.

The CDR3 DNA is TGTGCCAGTAGTATTCCAGGGACTAACTATGGCTACACCTTC. This translates into CASSIPGTNYGYTF. This chain connects TRBV19 to TRBJ1-2; D may be TRBD1 (5 bases). Trimming took off 3 bases at V and 0 bases at J, with 8 bases between the two ends. Germline V gene lookup returns CDR1 LNHDA and CDR2 SQIVND (reference sequence). The CDR3 is made up of 14 amino acids.

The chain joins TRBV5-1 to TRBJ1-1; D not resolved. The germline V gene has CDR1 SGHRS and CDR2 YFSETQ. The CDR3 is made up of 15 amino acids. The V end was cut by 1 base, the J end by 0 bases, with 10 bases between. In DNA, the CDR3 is TGCGCCAGCAGCTTGAGCGGCAGTATGAACACTGAAGCTTTCTTT. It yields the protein CASSLSGSMNTEAFF. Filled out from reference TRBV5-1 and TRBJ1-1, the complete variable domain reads KAGVTQTPRYLIKTRGQQVTLSCSPISGHRSVSWYQQTPGQGLQFLFEYFSETQRNKGNFPGRFSGRQFSNSRSEMNVSTLELGDSALYLCASSLSGSMNTEAFFGQGTRLTVV.

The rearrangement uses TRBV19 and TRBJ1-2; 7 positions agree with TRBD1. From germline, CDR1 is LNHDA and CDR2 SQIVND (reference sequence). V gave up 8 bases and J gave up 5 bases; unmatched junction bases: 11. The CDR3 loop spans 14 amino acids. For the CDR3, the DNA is TGTGCCAGTGCCACGGGGGACAGCGATTATGGCTACACCTTC. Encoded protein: CASATGDSDYGYTF.

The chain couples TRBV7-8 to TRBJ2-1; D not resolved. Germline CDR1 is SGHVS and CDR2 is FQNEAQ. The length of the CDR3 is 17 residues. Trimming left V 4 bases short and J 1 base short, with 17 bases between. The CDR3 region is CASSSRGSAASYNEQFF. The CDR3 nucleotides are TGTGCCAGCAGCTCACGCGGTTCAGCAGCTTCCTACAATGAGCAGTTCTTC. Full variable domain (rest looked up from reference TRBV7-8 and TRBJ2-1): GAGVSQSPRYKVAKRGQDVALRCDPISGHVSLFWYQQALGQGPEFLTYFQNEAQLDKSGLPSDRFFAERPEGSVSTLKIQRTQQEDSAVYLCASSSRGSAASYNEQFFGPGTRLTVL.

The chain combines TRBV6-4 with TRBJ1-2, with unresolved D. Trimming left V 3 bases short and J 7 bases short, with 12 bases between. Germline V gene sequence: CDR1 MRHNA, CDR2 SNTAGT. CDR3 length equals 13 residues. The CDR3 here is CASSEQEEGGYTF. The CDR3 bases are TGTGCCAGCAGTGAACAAGAAGAGGGTGGCTACACCTTC.

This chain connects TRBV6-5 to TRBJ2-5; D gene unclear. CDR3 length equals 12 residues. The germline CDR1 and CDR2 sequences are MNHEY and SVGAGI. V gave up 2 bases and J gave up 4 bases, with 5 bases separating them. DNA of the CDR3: TGTGCCAGCAGTTACGTCACAGAGACCCAGTACTTC. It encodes CASSYVTETQYF.

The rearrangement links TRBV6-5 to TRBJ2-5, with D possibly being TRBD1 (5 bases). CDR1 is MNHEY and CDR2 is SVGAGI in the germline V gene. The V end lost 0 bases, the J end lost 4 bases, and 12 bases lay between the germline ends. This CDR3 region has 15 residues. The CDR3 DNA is TGTGCCAGCAGTTACTCGGGGCAGGTCTCAGAGACCCAGTACTTC. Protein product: CASSYSGQVSETQYF.

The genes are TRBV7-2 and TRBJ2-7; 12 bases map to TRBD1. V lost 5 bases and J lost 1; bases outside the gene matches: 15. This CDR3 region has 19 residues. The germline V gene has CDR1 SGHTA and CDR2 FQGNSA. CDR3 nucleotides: TGTGCCAGCAGCATTTTACCGGGACAGGGGGCGTTCGATTCCTACGAGCAGTACTTC. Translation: CASSILPGQGAFDSYEQYF. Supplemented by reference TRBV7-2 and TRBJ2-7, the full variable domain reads GAGVSQSPSNKVTEKGKDVELRCDPISGHTALYWYRQSLGQGLEFLIYFQGNSAPDKSGLPSDRFSAERTGGSVSTLTIQRTQQEDSAVYLCASSILPGQGAFDSYEQYFGPGTRLTVT.